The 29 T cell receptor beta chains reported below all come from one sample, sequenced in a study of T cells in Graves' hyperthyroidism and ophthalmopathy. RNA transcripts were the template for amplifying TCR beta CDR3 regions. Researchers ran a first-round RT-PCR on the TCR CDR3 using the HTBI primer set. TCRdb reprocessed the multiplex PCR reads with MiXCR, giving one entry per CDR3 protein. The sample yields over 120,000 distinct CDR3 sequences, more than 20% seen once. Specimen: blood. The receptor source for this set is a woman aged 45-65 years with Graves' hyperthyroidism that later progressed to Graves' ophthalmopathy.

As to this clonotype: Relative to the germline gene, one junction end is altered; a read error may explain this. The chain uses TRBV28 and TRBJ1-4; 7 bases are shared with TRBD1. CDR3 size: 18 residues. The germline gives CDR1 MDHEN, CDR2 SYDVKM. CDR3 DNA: TGTGCCAGCAACCACTGGACCAACAGGGGCAGAACTAATGAAGAACTGTTTTTT. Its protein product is CASNHWTNRGRTNEELFF.

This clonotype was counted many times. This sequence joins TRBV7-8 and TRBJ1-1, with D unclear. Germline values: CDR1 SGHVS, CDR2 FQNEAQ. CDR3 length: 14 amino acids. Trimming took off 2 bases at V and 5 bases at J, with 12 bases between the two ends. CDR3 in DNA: TGTGCCAGCAGCTTAAACTCGGCCGATACTGAAGCTTTCTTT. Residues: CASSLNSADTEAFF.

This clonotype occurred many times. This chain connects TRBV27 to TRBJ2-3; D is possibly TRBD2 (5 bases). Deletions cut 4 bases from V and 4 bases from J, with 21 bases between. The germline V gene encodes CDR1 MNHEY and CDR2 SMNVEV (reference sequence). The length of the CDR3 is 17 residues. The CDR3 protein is CASSSGLITRGSDTQYF. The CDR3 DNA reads TGTGCCAGCAGTTCGGGGTTAATTACGAGAGGCTCAGATACGCAGTATTTT.

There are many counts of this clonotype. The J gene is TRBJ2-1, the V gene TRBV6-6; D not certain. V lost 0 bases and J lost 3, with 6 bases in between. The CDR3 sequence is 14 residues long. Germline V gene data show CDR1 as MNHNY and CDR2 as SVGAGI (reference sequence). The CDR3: CASSYSAVYNEQFF. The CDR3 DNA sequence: TGTGCCAGCAGTTACTCGGCAGTCTACAATGAGCAGTTCTTC.

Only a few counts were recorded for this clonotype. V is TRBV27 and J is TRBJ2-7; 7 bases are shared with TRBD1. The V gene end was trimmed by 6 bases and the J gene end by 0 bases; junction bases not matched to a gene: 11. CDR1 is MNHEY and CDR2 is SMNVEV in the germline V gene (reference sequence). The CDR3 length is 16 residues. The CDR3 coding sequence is TGTGCCAGCAGCCCCCTAGGGGGACAGAGCTCCTACGAGCAGTACTTC. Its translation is CASSPLGGQSSYEQYF.

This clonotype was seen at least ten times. In nucleotides, the CDR3 is TGTGCCAGCAGTCGCAGTAAGGTCCCAACGGAGACCCAGTACTTC. Protein product: CASSRSKVPTETQYF. V and J are TRBV6-1 and TRBJ2-5, with D uncertain. Germline CDR1 MNHNS, CDR2 SASEGT. Deletions cut 5 bases from V and 5 bases from J, with 18 bases between. This CDR3 has 15 residues.

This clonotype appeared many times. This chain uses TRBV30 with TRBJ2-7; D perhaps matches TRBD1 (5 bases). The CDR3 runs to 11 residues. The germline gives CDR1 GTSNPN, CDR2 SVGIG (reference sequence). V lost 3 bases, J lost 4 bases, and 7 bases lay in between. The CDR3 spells CAWSQGYEQYF. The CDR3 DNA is TGTGCCTGGAGCCAGGGTTACGAGCAGTACTTC.

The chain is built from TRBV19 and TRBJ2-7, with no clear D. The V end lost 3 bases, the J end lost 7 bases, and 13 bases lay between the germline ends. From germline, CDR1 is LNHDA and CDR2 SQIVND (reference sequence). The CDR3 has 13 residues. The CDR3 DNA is TGTGCCAGTAGTATTAGTTGGACGCAGGAGCAGTACTTC. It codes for CASSISWTQEQYF.

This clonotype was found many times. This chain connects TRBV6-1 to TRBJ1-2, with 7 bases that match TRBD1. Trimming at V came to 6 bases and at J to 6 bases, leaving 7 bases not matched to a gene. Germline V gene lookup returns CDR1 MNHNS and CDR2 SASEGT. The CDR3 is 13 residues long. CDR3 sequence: CASRRTGVHGYTF. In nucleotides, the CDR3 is TGTGCCAGCAGGCGAACAGGGGTCCATGGCTACACCTTC.

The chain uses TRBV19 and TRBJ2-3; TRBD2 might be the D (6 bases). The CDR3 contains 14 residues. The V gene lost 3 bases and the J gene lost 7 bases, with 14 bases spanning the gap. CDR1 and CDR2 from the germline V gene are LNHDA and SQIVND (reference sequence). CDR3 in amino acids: CASSIGTQVNTQYF. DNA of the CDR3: TGTGCCAGTAGTATTGGGACTCAAGTAAATACGCAGTATTTT.

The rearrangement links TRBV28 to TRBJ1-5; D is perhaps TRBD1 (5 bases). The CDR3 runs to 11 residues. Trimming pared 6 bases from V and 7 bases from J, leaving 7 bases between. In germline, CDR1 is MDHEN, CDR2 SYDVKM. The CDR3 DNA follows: TGTGCCAGCAGGCGGGGCCAGCCCCAGCATTTT. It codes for CASRRGQPQHF.

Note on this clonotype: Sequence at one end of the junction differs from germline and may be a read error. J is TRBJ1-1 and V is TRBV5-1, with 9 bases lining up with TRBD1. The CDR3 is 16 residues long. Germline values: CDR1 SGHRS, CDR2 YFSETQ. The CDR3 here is CTSSHRTGDVNTEAFF. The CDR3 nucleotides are TGCACCAGCAGCCACCGGACAGGGGACGTGAACACTGAAGCTTTCTTT.

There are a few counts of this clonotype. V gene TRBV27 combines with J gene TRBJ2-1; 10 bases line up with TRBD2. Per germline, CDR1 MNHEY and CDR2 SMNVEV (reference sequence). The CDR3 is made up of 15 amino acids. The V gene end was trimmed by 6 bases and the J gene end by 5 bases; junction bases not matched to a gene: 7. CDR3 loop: CASRDRGLANNEQFF. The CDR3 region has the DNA TGTGCCAGCAGGGACCGGGGACTAGCGAACAATGAGCAGTTCTTC.

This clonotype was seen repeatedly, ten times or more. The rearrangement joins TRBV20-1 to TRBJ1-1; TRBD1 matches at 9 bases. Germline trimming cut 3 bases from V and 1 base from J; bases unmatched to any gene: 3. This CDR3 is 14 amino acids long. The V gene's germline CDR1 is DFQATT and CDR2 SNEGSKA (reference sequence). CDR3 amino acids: CSARDRGWNTEAFF. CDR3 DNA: TGCAGTGCTAGGGACAGGGGATGGAACACTGAAGCTTTCTTT.

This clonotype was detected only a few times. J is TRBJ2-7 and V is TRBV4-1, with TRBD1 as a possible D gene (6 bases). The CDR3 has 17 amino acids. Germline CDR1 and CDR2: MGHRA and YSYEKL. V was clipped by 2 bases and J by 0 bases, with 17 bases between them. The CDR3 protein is CASSQTGTGHYSYEQYF. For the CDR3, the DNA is TGCGCCAGCAGCCAAACGGGAACGGGACATTACTCCTACGAGCAGTACTTC.

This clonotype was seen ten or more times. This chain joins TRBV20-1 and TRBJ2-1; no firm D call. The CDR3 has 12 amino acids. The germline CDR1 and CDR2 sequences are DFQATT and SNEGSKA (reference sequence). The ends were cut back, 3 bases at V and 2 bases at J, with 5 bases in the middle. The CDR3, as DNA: TGCAGTGCTAGCATGACCTACAATGAGCAGTTCTTC. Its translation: CSASMTYNEQFF.

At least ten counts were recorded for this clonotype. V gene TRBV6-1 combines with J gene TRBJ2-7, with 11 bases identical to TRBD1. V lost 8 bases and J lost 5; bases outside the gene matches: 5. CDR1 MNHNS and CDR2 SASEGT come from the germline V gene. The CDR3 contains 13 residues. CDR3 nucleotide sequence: TGTGCCAGCGGGGGACAGGGGGTCCACGAGCAGTACTTC. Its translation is CASGGQGVHEQYF.

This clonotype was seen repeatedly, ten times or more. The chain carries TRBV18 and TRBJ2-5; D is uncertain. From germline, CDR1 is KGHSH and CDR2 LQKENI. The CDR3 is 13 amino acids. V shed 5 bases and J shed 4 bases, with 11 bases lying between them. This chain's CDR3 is CASSNGMIETQYF. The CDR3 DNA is TGTGCCAGCTCAAACGGCATGATAGAGACCCAGTACTTC. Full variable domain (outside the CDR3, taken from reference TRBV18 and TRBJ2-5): NAGVMQNPRHLVRRRGQEARLRCSPMKGHSHVYWYRQLPEEGLKFMVYLQKENIIDESGMPKERFSAEFPKEGPSILRIQQVVRGDSAAYFCASSNGMIETQYFGPGTRLLVL.

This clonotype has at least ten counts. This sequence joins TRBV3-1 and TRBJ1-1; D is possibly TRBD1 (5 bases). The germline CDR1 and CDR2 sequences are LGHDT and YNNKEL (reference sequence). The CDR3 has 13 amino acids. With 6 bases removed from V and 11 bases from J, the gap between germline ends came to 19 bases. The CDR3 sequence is CASSPLKGKMAFF. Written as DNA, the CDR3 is TGTGCCAGCAGTCCTTTGAAGGGGAAGATGGCTTTCTTT. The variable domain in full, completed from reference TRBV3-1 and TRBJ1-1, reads DTAVSQTPKYLVTQMGNDKSIKCEQNLGHDTMYWYKQDSKKFLKIMFSYNNKELIINETVPNRFSPKSPDKAHLNLHINSLELGDSAVYFCASSPLKGKMAFFGQGTRLTVV.

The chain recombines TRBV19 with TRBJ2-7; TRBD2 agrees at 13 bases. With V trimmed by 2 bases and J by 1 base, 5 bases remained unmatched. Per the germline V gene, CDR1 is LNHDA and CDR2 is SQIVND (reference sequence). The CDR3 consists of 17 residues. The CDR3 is CASSIRPGLAGSYEQYF. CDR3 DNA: TGTGCCAGTAGTATACGGCCGGGACTAGCGGGGTCCTACGAGCAGTACTTC.

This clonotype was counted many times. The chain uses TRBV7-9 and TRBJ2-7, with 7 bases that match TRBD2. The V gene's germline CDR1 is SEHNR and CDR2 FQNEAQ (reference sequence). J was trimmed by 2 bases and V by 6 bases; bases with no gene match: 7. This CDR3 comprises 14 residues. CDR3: CASSSGTIPYEQYF. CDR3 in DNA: TGTGCCAGCAGTTCCGGGACTATCCCCTACGAGCAGTACTTC. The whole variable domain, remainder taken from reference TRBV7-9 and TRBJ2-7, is DTGVSQNPRHKITKRGQNVTFRCDPISEHNRLYWYRQTLGQGPEFLTYFQNEAQLEKSRLLSDRFSAERPKGSFSTLEIQRTEQGDSAMYLCASSSGTIPYEQYFGPGTRLTVT.

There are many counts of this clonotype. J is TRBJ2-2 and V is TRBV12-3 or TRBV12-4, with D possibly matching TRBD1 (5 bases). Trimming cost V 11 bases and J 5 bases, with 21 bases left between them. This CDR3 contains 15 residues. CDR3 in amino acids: CAGPRVPDETGELFF. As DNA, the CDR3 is TGTGCCGGACCCAGGGTACCGGACGAGACCGGGGAGCTGTTTTTT.

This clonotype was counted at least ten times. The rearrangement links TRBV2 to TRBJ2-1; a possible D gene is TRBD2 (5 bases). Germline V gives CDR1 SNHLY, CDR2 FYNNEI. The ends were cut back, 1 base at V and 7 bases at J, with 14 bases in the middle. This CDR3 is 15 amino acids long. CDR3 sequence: CASSEGGSGKNEQFF. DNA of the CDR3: TGTGCCAGCAGTGAAGGGGGTTCGGGAAAAAATGAGCAGTTCTTC.

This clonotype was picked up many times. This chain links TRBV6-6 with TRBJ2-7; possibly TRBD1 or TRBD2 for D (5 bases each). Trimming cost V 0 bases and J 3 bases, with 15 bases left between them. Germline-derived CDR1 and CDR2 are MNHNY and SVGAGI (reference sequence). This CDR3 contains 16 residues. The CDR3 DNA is TGTGCCAGCAGTTACTCGGGGCCAGCGGCGGGCTACGAGCAGTACTTC. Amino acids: CASSYSGPAAGYEQYF.

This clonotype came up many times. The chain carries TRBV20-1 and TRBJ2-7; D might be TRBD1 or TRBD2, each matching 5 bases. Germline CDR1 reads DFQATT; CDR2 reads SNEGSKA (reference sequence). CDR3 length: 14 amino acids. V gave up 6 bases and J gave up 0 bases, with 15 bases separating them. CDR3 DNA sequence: TGCAGTGCGCCTACGGGACGGAGCTCCTACGAGCAGTACTTC. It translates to CSAPTGRSSYEQYF.

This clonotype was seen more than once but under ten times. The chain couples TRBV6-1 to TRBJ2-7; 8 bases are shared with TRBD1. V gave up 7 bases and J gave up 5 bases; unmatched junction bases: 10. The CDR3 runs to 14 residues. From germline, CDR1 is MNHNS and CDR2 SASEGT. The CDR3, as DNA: TGTGCCAGCAAGACCGACAGGGGACGTGACGAGCAGTACTTC. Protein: CASKTDRGRDEQYF.

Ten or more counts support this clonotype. This chain's CDR3 is CSARVPLAGTYEQYF. The CDR3 DNA reads as TGCAGTGCTAGAGTTCCTCTAGCGGGTACCTACGAGCAGTACTTC. The gene calls are TRBV20-1 and TRBJ2-7; 8 bases line up with TRBD2. The junction had 7 bases not matched to a gene; V was cut back by 1 base and J by 2 bases. This CDR3 has 15 amino acids. Germline loops: CDR1 DFQATT, CDR2 SNEGSKA (reference sequence).

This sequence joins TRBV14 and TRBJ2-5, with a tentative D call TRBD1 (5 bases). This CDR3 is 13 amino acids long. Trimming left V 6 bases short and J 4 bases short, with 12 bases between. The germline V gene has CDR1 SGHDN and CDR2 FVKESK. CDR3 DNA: TGTGCCAGCAGTGGGGCAGACGTAGAGACCCAGTACTTC. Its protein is CASSGADVETQYF. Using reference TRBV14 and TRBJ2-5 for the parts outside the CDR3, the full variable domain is EAGVTQFPSHSVIEKGQTVTLRCDPISGHDNLYWYRRVMGKEIKFLLHFVKESKQDESGMPNNRFLAERTGGTYSTLKVQPAELEDSGVYFCASSGADVETQYFGPGTRLLVL.

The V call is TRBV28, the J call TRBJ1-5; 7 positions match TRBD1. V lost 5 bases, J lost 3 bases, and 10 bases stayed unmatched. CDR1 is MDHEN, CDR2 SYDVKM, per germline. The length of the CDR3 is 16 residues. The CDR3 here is CASSRQGLGFNQPQHF. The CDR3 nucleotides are TGTGCCAGCAGTCGACAGGGCTTAGGCTTCAATCAGCCCCAGCATTTT.